This T cell receptor (beta chain) was profiled in a study of shared clonotypes between healthy human individuals. Findings and limits, study-wide: A few donors had roughly 5% of their naive CD4 clonotypes in common.

The germline gives CDR1 SQVTM, CDR2 ANQGSEA. The junction had 6 bases not matched to a gene; V was cut back by 7 bases and J by 2 bases. The CDR3 consists of 14 residues. Donors, healthy HIV-negative adults, lacked recent acute infections or vaccinations. Researchers partitioned CD4+ cells into CD45RA+ naive and CD45RA-negative memory subsets. At a deep level, the assay was run. Measured with immunoSEQ multiplex PCR; TCRdb has only the in-frame clones, and not every one. The sample includes about 980,000 clones, approximately 80% of them seen just once. About this clone: Its antigen is not known.

This chain links TRBV29-1 with TRBJ1-1; 11 positions agree with TRBD1. The receptor's source is a man aged 18-30 years in good health. Sequenced material: memory CD4+ T cells sorted from blood. Documented subset: CD45RA-negative fraction. The CDR3 here is CSAWTGGSNTEAFF. CDR3 sequence (DNA): TGCAGCGCGTGGACAGGGGGCTCCAACACTGAAGCTTTCTTT.